The rows below give T cell receptor beta chains drawn from one sample of a study of Graves' ophthalmopathy and Graves' hyperthyroidism. TCRdb fed the multiplex PCR reads into MiXCR, producing one record per CDR3 protein. This table has 560,000 or so distinct CDR3 sequences, about 35% appearing once. Sequencing was done on a sample of peripheral blood or thyroid tissue (not recorded which). These receptor sequences come from an adult man with Graves' hyperthyroidism. CDR3s include the opening cysteine and the closing phenylalanine or tryptophan. A D gene is named only where the DNA matches it firmly. Clone sizes are given selectively: once, few, many, or a class where the clone is expanded.

len: 14
j_gene: TRBJ2-7
d_gene: TRBD2
abundance: .
v_gene: TRBV29-1
CDR3aa: CSVEEPSGSWEQYF
CDR3nt: TGCAGCGTTGAAGAACCTAGCGGGAGTTGGGAGCAGTACTTC

len: 14
j_gene: TRBJ2-7
d_gene: .
abundance: .
v_gene: TRBV25-1
CDR3aa: CASSLPRNPYEQYF
CDR3nt: TGTGCCAGCAGCCTCCCTAGAAACCCCTACGAGCAGTACTTC

len: 14
j_gene: TRBJ1-2
d_gene: TRBD1
abundance: .
v_gene: TRBV13
CDR3aa: CASSLDRGGDGYTF
CDR3nt: TGTGCCAGCAGCTTGGACAGGGGGGGGGATGGCTACACCTTC

len: 14
j_gene: TRBJ2-2
d_gene: .
abundance: many
v_gene: TRBV10-1
CDR3aa: CASSGTGNTGELFF
CDR3nt: TGCGCCAGCAGCGGGACGGGGAACACCGGGGAGCTGTTTTTT

len: 10
j_gene: TRBJ2-2
d_gene: TRBD1
abundance: .
v_gene: TRBV10-3
CDR3aa: CATSDRGLFF
CDR3nt: TGTGCCACCTCTGACAGGGGGCTGTTTTTT

len: 15
j_gene: TRBJ1-2
d_gene: TRBD1
abundance: .
v_gene: TRBV7-3
CDR3aa: CASRIPGQGISGYTF
CDR3nt: TGTGCCAGCAGGATTCCGGGACAGGGGATCAGCGGCTACACCTTC

len: 15
j_gene: TRBJ2-1
d_gene: TRBD1
abundance: .
v_gene: TRBV7-9
CDR3aa: CASSIDRVSIYEQFF
CDR3nt: TGTGCCAGCAGCATCGACAGGGTATCGATCTATGAGCAGTTCTTC

len: 12
j_gene: TRBJ2-7
d_gene: .
abundance: few
v_gene: TRBV12-3/TRBV12-4
CDR3aa: CASNPGSYEQYF
CDR3nt: TGTGCCAGCAACCCTGGGTCCTACGAGCAGTACTTC

len: 16
j_gene: TRBJ2-2
d_gene: .
abundance: many
v_gene: TRBV2
CDR3aa: CASKPPGVANTGELFF
CDR3nt: TGTGCCAGCAAGCCGCCGGGAGTCGCGAACACCGGGGAGCTGTTTTTT

len: 13
j_gene: TRBJ1-1
d_gene: .
abundance: few
v_gene: TRBV4-1
CDR3aa: CASSQGPGTEAFF
CDR3nt: TGCGCCAGCAGCCAAGGTCCAGGGACTGAAGCTTTCTTT

len: 13
j_gene: TRBJ2-3
d_gene: .
abundance: few
v_gene: TRBV6-5
CDR3aa: CASSYGETDTQYF
CDR3nt: TGTGCCAGCAGTTACGGCGAAACAGATACGCAGTATTTT

len: 19
j_gene: TRBJ2-2
d_gene: TRBD1
abundance: many
v_gene: TRBV7-3
CDR3aa: CASSSLGLTDRGDTGELFF
CDR3nt: TGTGCCAGCAGTTCGTTAGGACTAACCGACAGGGGTGACACCGGGGAGCTGTTTTTT

len: 16
j_gene: TRBJ1-2
d_gene: .
abundance: many
v_gene: TRBV10-2
CDR3aa: CASRGKTGTRRYGYTF
CDR3nt: TGCGCCAGCAGGGGTAAGACAGGAACAAGACGTTATGGCTACACCTTC

len: 13
j_gene: TRBJ2-1
d_gene: TRBD2
abundance: .
v_gene: TRBV4-1
CDR3aa: CASLAGGAFEQFF
CDR3nt: TGTGCCAGCTTGGCCGGGGGGGCCTTTGAGCAGTTCTTC

len: 14
j_gene: TRBJ1-2
d_gene: .
abundance: many
v_gene: TRBV6-2/TRBV6-3
CDR3aa: CASSYSGQNYGYTF
CDR3nt: TGTGCCAGCAGTTATTCCGGACAGAACTATGGCTACACCTTC

len: 16
j_gene: TRBJ2-7
d_gene: TRBD1
abundance: once
v_gene: TRBV7-9
CDR3aa: CASSLVVDRGDYEQYF
CDR3nt: TGTGCCAGCAGCTTAGTCGTGGACAGGGGGGACTACGAGCAGTACTTC

len: 15
j_gene: TRBJ1-2
d_gene: TRBD1
abundance: .
v_gene: TRBV25-1
CDR3aa: CASSATGGASIGYTF
CDR3nt: TGTGCCAGCAGTGCCACAGGGGGCGCGTCGATCGGCTACACCTTC

len: 14
j_gene: TRBJ1-2
d_gene: .
abundance: many
v_gene: TRBV4-1
CDR3aa: CASSQLDGNYGYTF
CDR3nt: TGCGCCAGCAGCCAACTAGACGGGAACTATGGCTACACCTTC

len: 12
j_gene: TRBJ1-2
d_gene: .
abundance: many
v_gene: TRBV6-5
CDR3aa: CATAGPTGGYTF
CDR3nt: TGTGCCACCGCGGGCCCAACGGGGGGCTACACCTTC

len: 12
j_gene: TRBJ1-1
d_gene: .
abundance: .
v_gene: TRBV20-1
CDR3aa: CSANTRDGEAFF
CDR3nt: TGCAGTGCCAATACCCGGGACGGAGAAGCTTTCTTT

len: 15
j_gene: TRBJ1-5
d_gene: TRBD1
abundance: many
v_gene: TRBV12-3/TRBV12-4
CDR3aa: CASSIHRGRNQPQHF
CDR3nt: TGTGCCAGCAGCATACACAGGGGGAGAAATCAGCCCCAGCATTTT

len: 14
j_gene: TRBJ1-2
d_gene: .
abundance: .
v_gene: TRBV9
CDR3aa: CASSRETREYGYTF
CDR3nt: TGTGCCAGCAGCCGAGAGACCAGGGAGTATGGCTACACCTTC

len: 13
j_gene: TRBJ1-1
d_gene: .
abundance: many
v_gene: TRBV19
CDR3aa: CASRLMAGTEAFF
CDR3nt: TGTGCCAGTAGATTGATGGCCGGCACTGAAGCTTTCTTT

len: 12
j_gene: TRBJ2-7
d_gene: TRBD1
abundance: .
v_gene: TRBV29-1
CDR3aa: CSSSGTGGEQYF
CDR3nt: TGCAGCAGTTCCGGGACAGGGGGTGAGCAGTACTTC

len: 13
j_gene: TRBJ1-5
d_gene: .
abundance: once
v_gene: TRBV24-1
CDR3aa: CATSGPGRETQHF
CDR3nt: TGTGCCACCAGTGGCCCGGGGCGTGAGACCCAGCATTTT